This T cell receptor beta chain derives from a study of siplizumab effects on memory and regulatory T cells. Study outcomes and limitations: Unstimulated subsets were the mapping target of only a minor fraction of alloreactive clones. No naive or memory phenotype could be assigned to roughly 75-95% of proliferating clones.

Only one count was recorded for this clone. Its antigen is unknown. Data came from immunoSEQ multiplex PCR; TCRdb stores just in-frame clones and leaves some out. In the table there are about 99,000 clones, about 94% of which are singletons. The germline V and J ends were trimmed by 0 bases and 0 bases, with 11 bases remaining between them. Germline V lookup: CDR1 MNHEY, CDR2 SVGAGI. CDR3 length: 16 amino acids. This chain uses TRBV6-5 with TRBJ1-1, with D maybe TRBD1 (5 bases). This clonotype originated in a human donor in good health. Sequencing was done on a sample of Tregs sorted from blood. In nucleotides, the CDR3 is TGTGCCAGCAGTTACTCAGCGTGGGGCCTGAACACTGAAGCTTTCTTT. Its translation is CASSYSAWGLNTEAFF.